The 21 T cell receptor beta chains below were found in one sample sequenced in a study of technical replicates of blood from a few donors. Clones were read by immunoSEQ multiplex PCR, and TCRdb kept only the in-frame ones, dropping some. The table includes 85,000 to 90,000 clones, 92% detected once. Specimen: T cells isolated from PBMCs. Every receptor here comes from a human donor in good health.

The chain carries TRBV5-1 and TRBJ1-1; D might be TRBD1 (6 bases). Germline loops: CDR1 SGHRS, CDR2 YFSETQ. This CDR3 spans 16 amino acids. The germline V and J ends were trimmed by 4 bases and 3 bases, with 19 bases remaining between them. CDR3 sequence: CASSPHGGPMDTEAFF. CDR3 nucleotide sequence: TGCGCCAGCAGCCCTCATGGGGGCCCAATGGACACTGAAGCTTTCTTT.

V usage is TRBV29-1 and J usage is TRBJ2-7; a possible D gene is TRBD1 (6 bases). Trimming cost V 5 bases and J 1 base, with 9 bases left between them. CDR1 is SQVTM and CDR2 is ANQGSEA in the germline V gene. The CDR3 length is 12 residues. The CDR3 loop reads CSVSGQSYEQYF. In nucleotides, the CDR3 is TGCAGCGTTTCCGGACAGTCCTACGAGCAGTACTTC.

The chain combines TRBV11-2 with TRBJ2-2, with a weak D call TRBD2 (5 bases). Germline-derived CDR1 and CDR2 are SGHAT and FQNNGV. The CDR3 spans 16 residues. V was clipped by 2 bases and J by 5 bases, with 15 bases between them. DNA for the CDR3: TGTGCCAGCAGCTTATTTGTGGGTACGGGGACCGGGGAGCTGTTTTTT. This encodes CASSLFVGTGTGELFF.

The chain joins TRBV7-9 to TRBJ1-4; D unclear. Trimming took 5 bases from V and 4 from J, leaving 14 bases between them. CDR3 length: 15 residues. Germline CDR1 is SEHNR and CDR2 is FQNEAQ (reference sequence). CDR3 coding DNA: TGTGCCAGCAGCCACACAATAGGACTTAATGAAAAACTGTTTTTT. Residues: CASSHTIGLNEKLFF.

The V call is TRBV6-6, the J call TRBJ2-3; 9 bases fit TRBD2. J gave up 3 bases and V 3 bases, and 4 bases lay outside the gene matches. CDR1 is MNHNY and CDR2 is SVGAGI in the germline V gene (reference sequence). CDR3 length: 15 amino acids. CDR3 DNA: TGTGCCAGCAGTTATAGCGGGAGTTATACAGATACGCAGTATTTT. Amino acid sequence: CASSYSGSYTDTQYF.

V is TRBV28 and J is TRBJ2-3; possible D gene TRBD2, 6 bases. The CDR3 extends over 18 amino acids. CDR1 and CDR2 from the germline V gene are MDHEN and SYDVKM. V was trimmed by 5 bases and J by 0 bases, leaving 21 bases between them. The CDR3 coding sequence is TGTGCCAGCAGTCATCGCGGCAATAGCGGACGTAGCACAGATACGCAGTATTTT. It specifies CASSHRGNSGRSTDTQYF.

The V and J genes are TRBV5-4 and TRBJ2-2; 10 positions agree with TRBD2. V gave up 3 bases and J gave up 6 bases; unmatched junction bases: 5. This CDR3 has 15 residues. In germline, CDR1 is SGHNT, CDR2 YYREEE (reference sequence). The CDR3 region has the DNA TGTGCCAGCAGCTCTCCTAGCGGGAGTGCCGGGGAGCTGTTTTTT. This sequence encodes CASSSPSGSAGELFF.

This clone was found once. The J gene is TRBJ2-3, the V gene TRBV27; 9 nucleotides agree with TRBD1. The ends lost 6 bases at V and 6 bases at J; junction bases unmatched: 7. CDR3 length: 14 residues. Germline values: CDR1 MNHEY, CDR2 SMNVEV (reference sequence). CDR3 protein: CASSRTGDIDTQYF. In DNA, the CDR3 is TGTGCCAGCAGCAGGACAGGGGATATTGATACGCAGTATTTT.

The chain couples TRBV7-2 to TRBJ2-5; TRBD1 aligns across 7 bases. This CDR3 has 19 amino acids. The V gene end was trimmed by 5 bases and the J gene end by 0 bases; junction bases not matched to a gene: 18. The germline CDR1 and CDR2 sequences are SGHTA and FQGNSA. This CDR3 is CASSPLGRTGRPYQETQYF. The CDR3 DNA reads as TGTGCCAGCAGCCCACTAGGCAGGACAGGTCGCCCTTACCAAGAGACCCAGTACTTC. Supplemented by reference TRBV7-2 and TRBJ2-5, the full variable domain reads GAGVSQSPSNKVTEKGKDVELRCDPISGHTALYWYRQSLGQGLEFLIYFQGNSAPDKSGLPSDRFSAERTGGSVSTLTIQRTQQEDSAVYLCASSPLGRTGRPYQETQYFGPGTRLLVL.

The rearrangement joins TRBV10-1 to TRBJ2-1, with TRBD2 as a possible D gene (5 bases). The germline V and J ends were trimmed by 0 bases and 5 bases, with 17 bases remaining between them. There are 17 residues in the CDR3. The V gene's germline CDR1 is WNHNN and CDR2 SYGVQD (reference sequence). DNA of the CDR3: TGCGCCAGCAGTGAGTCGAGGACTCTGAGACTCCACAATGAGCAGTTCTTC. Translated, it gives CASSESRTLRLHNEQFF.

This chain connects TRBV5-6 to TRBJ2-5; 11 bases fit TRBD2. With V trimmed by 4 bases and J by 4 bases, 9 bases remained unmatched. From germline, CDR1 is SGHDT and CDR2 YYEEEE. The CDR3 spans 16 residues. The CDR3 loop is CASSPGSSGGTETQYF. In DNA form, the CDR3 reads TGTGCCAGCAGCCCTGGGTCTAGCGGGGGGACAGAGACCCAGTACTTC.

This sequence joins TRBV5-1 and TRBJ2-1, with 11 positions matching TRBD2. Germline loops: CDR1 SGHRS, CDR2 YFSETQ. The CDR3 is 16 residues long. Trimming cost V 4 bases and J 0 bases; bases outside gene matches: 3. The CDR3, as DNA: TGCGCCAGCAGCCCTACTAGCGGGAGCTCCTACAATGAGCAGTTCTTC. It yields the protein CASSPTSGSSYNEQFF.

The chain is built from TRBV14 and TRBJ2-1, with 10 bases fitting TRBD1. The CDR3 is 15 residues long. Germline-derived CDR1 and CDR2 are SGHDN and FVKESK. The ends lost 4 bases at V and 5 bases at J; junction bases unmatched: 5. CDR3 nucleotide sequence: TGTGCCAGCAGCCTCCCAGGGACAGGGGACAATGAGCAGTTCTTC. Its translation: CASSLPGTGDNEQFF.

This chain uses TRBV20-1 with TRBJ1-3; no clear D. From germline, CDR1 is DFQATT and CDR2 SNEGSKA (reference sequence). The CDR3 loop spans 11 amino acids. The V end lost 3 bases, the J end lost 4 bases, and 4 bases lay between the germline ends. CDR3 nucleotide sequence: TGCAGTGCTAGTTCGGGAAACACCATATATTTT. Translating gives CSASSGNTIYF.

V usage is TRBV7-6 and J usage is TRBJ1-5; unclear D gene. Germline CDR1 SGHVS, CDR2 FNYEAQ. Trimming took 2 bases from V and 0 from J, leaving 5 bases between them. The CDR3 has 14 residues. DNA of the CDR3: TGTGCCAGCAGCTTACTCTATAGCAATCAGCCCCAGCATTTT. This translates into CASSLLYSNQPQHF. Supplemented by reference TRBV7-6 and TRBJ1-5, the full variable domain reads GAGVSQSPRYKVTKRGQDVALRCDPISGHVSLYWYRQALGQGPEFLTYFNYEAQQDKSGLPNDRFSAERPEGSISTLTIQRTEQRDSAMYRCASSLLYSNQPQHFGDGTRLSIL.

The V gene is TRBV11-2, the J gene TRBJ2-7; D may be TRBD1 (5 bases). This CDR3 contains 14 residues. Germline CDR1 and CDR2: SGHAT and FQNNGV. V was pared by 1 base and J by 2 bases, with 9 bases between. The CDR3 DNA follows: TGTGCCAGCAGCTTAGTAAGGGGTACCTACGAGCAGTACTTC. Translation gives CASSLVRGTYEQYF. Drawing the rest from reference TRBV11-2 and TRBJ2-7, the complete variable domain is EAGVAQSPRYKIIEKRQSVAFWCNPISGHATLYWYQQILGQGPKLLIQFQNNGVVDDSQLPKDRFSAERLKGVDSTLKIQPAKLEDSAVYLCASSLVRGTYEQYFGPGTRLTVT.

The chain recombines TRBV6-5 with TRBJ1-1; D is ambiguous. The V and J ends lost 4 bases and 0 bases respectively, with 12 bases between them. The CDR3 has 15 residues. Looked up from germline, CDR1 is MNHEY and CDR2 is SVGAGI. The CDR3 region is CASSFATRMNTEAFF. CDR3 bases: TGTGCCAGCAGTTTCGCGACACGTATGAACACTGAAGCTTTCTTT.

The chain couples TRBV7-2 to TRBJ1-1; no reliable D call. Germline CDR1 reads SGHTA; CDR2 reads FQGNSA. The CDR3 runs to 12 residues. Trimming shortened V by 1 base and J by 5 bases, and 5 bases separated the two germline ends. CDR3 sequence (DNA): TGTGCCAGCAGCTTAGACAGAACTGAAGCTTTCTTT. It is translated as CASSLDRTEAFF.

This rearrangement joins TRBV5-4 to TRBJ2-4; 8 bases line up with TRBD2. The CDR3 has 15 residues. Germline V gene lookup returns CDR1 SGHNT and CDR2 YYREEE (reference sequence). After removal of 3 bases from V and 4 bases from J, the junction contained 6 bases not matched to a gene. The CDR3 region is CASSWGTSGKNIQYF. The CDR3 bases are TGTGCCAGCAGCTGGGGGACTAGTGGTAAAAACATTCAGTACTTC.

The chain has TRBV5-1 and TRBJ1-2, with D unclear. V was shortened by 3 bases and J by 4 bases, with 16 bases between the two germline ends. The CDR3 covers 15 residues. Germline V CDR1 and CDR2: SGHRS, YFSETQ. The CDR3 nucleotides are TGCGCCAGCAGCTCCGCCGGGGTGGGATCCTATGGCTACACCTTC. This gives the protein CASSSAGVGSYGYTF.

The chain combines TRBV7-9 with TRBJ2-5; possibly TRBD1 for D (6 bases). The CDR3 loop spans 15 amino acids. V lost 0 bases and J 3 bases, leaving 11 bases between the germline ends. Germline V gene lookup returns CDR1 SEHNR and CDR2 FQNEAQ (reference sequence). CDR3 in amino acids: CASSLARGYEETQYF. In DNA form, the CDR3 reads TGTGCCAGCAGCTTAGCCAGGGGATACGAAGAGACCCAGTACTTC.